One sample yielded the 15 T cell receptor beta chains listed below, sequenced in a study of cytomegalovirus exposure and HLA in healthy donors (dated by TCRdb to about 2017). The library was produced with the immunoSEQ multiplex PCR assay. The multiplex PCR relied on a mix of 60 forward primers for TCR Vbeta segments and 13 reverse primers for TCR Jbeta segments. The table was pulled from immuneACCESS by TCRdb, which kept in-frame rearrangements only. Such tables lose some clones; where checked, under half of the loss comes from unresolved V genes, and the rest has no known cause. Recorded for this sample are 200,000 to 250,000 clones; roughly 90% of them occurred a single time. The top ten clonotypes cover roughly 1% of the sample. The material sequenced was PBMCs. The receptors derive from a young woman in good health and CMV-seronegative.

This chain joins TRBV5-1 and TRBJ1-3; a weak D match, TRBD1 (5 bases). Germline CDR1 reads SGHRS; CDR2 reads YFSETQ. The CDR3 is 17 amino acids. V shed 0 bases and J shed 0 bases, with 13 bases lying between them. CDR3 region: CASSLEGVSSSGNTIYF. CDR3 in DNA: TGCGCCAGCAGCTTGGAAGGGGTCTCATCCTCTGGAAACACCATATATTTT. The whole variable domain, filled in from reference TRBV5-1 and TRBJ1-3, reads KAGVTQTPRYLIKTRGQQVTLSCSPISGHRSVSWYQQTPGQGLQFLFEYFSETQRNKGNFPGRFSGRQFSNSRSEMNVSTLELGDSALYLCASSLEGVSSSGNTIYFGEGSWLTVV.

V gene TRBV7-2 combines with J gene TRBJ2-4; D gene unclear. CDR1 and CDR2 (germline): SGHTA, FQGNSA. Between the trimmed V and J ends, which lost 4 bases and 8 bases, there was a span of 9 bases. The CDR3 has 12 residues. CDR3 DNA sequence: TGTGCCAGCAGCTCGTACTCCGACATTCAGTACTTC. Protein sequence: CASSSYSDIQYF.

The CDR3 nucleotides read TGTGCCAGCAGCTTGGGAGGCACAGATACGCAGTATTTT. Encoded protein: CASSLGGTDTQYF. V and J are TRBV5-4 and TRBJ2-3; D call uncertain. Germline CDR1 and CDR2: SGHNT and YYREEE (reference sequence). V was pared by 0 bases and J by 1 base, with 3 bases between. This CDR3 is built from 13 residues.

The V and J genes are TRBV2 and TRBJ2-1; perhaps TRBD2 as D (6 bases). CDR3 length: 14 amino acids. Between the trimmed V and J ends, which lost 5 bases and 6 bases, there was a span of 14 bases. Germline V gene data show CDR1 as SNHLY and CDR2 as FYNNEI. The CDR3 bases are TGTGCCAGCAGTTGGGACGGGGGAGGCAATGAGCAGTTCTTC. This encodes CASSWDGGGNEQFF. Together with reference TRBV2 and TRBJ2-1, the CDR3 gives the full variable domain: EPEVTQTPSHQVTQMGQEVILRCVPISNHLYFYWYRQILGQKVEFLVSFYNNEISEKSEIFDDQFSVERPDGSNFTLKIRSTKLEDSAMYFCASSWDGGGNEQFFGPGTRLTVL.

The CDR3: CASSLGPSGKPQHF. CDR3 DNA sequence: TGTGCCAGCAGCTTAGGTCCTTCCGGTAAGCCCCAGCATTTT. The chain couples TRBV13 to TRBJ1-5; D gene unclear. The V and J ends lost 0 bases and 8 bases respectively, with 11 bases between them. The CDR3 covers 14 residues. The V gene's germline CDR1 is PRHDT and CDR2 FYEKMQ (reference sequence).

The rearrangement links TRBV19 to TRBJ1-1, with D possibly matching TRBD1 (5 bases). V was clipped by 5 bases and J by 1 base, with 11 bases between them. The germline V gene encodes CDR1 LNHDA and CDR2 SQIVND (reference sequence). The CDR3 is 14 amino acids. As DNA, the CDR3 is TGTGCCAGTAGTGCAGGGTCTTGGAACACTGAAGCTTTCTTT. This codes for CASSAGSWNTEAFF.

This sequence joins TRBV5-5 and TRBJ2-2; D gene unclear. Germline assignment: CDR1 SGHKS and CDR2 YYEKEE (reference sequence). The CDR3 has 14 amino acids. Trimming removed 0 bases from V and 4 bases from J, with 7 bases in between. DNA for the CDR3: TGTGCCAGCAGCTTGGTCCCGAGCACCGGGGAGCTGTTTTTT. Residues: CASSLVPSTGELFF.

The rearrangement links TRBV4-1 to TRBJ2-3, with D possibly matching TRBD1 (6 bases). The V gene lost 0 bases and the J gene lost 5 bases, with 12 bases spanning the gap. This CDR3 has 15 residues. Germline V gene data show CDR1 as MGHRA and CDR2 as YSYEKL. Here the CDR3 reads CASSQDHRVKDTQYF. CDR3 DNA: TGCGCCAGCAGCCAAGATCACAGGGTCAAAGATACGCAGTATTTT.

CDR3 DNA sequence: TGTGCTAGTGGTTGCGGACTAGCGGGGGGAGAGACCCAGTACTTC. This gives the protein CASGCGLAGGETQYF. The V gene is TRBV12-5, the J gene TRBJ2-5; 14 positions match TRBD2. Germline CDR1 is LGHNT and CDR2 is FRNRAP. J gave up 4 bases and V 4 bases, and 2 bases lay outside the gene matches. This CDR3 has 15 residues.

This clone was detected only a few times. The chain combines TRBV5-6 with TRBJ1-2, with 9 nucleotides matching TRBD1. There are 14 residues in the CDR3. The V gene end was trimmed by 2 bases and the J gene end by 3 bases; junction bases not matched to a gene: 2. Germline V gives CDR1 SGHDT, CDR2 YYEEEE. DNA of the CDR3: TGTGCCAGCAGCTTACAGGGGGCAGACTATGGCTACACCTTC. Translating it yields CASSLQGADYGYTF.

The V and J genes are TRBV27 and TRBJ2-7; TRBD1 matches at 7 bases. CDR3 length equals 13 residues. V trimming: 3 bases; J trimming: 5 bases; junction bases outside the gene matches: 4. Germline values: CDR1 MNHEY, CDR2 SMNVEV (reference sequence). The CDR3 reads CASSFLTGHEQYF. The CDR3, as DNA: TGTGCCAGCAGTTTCCTGACAGGGCACGAGCAGTACTTC.

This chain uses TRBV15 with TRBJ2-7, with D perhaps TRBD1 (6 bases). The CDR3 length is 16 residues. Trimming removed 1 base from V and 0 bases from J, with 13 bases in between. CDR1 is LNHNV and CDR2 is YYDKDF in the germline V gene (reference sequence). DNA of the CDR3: TGTGCCACCAGCAGAGGTATGACAGGTCGCTCCTACGAGCAGTACTTC. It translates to CATSRGMTGRSYEQYF.

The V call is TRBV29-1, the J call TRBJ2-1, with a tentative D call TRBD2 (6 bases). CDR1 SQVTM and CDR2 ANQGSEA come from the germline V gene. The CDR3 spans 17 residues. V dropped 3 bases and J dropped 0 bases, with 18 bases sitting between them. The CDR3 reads CSVELFPWGDSYNEQFF. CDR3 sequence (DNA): TGCAGCGTTGAGCTCTTCCCGTGGGGGGACTCCTACAATGAGCAGTTCTTC.

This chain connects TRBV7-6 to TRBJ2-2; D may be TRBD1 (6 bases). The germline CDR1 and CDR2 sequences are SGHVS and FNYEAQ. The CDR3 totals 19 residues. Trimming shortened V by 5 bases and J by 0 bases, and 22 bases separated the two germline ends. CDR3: CASSPLAGDLSANTGELFF. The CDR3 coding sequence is TGTGCCAGCAGCCCCCTCGCAGGGGATCTGAGCGCGAACACCGGGGAGCTGTTTTTT.

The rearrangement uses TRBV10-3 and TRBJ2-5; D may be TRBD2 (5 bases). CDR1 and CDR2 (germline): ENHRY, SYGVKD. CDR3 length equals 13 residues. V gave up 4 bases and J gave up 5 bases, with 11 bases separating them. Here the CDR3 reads CAISVGDSETQYF. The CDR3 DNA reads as TGTGCCATCAGTGTCGGGGATAGTGAGACCCAGTACTTC.